The clone carrying this TCR beta chain turned up a few times. The antigen is unknown. This record belongs to a study of regulatory T cells in long-lasting Graves disease. Looking at the study overall: Disease was considered persistent Graves' disease after over 5 years of antithyroid drugs (with positive TSH receptor antibodies). Study findings and constraints: Public clonotype sharing was higher in persistent than newly diagnosed patients.

The CDR3 is made up of 15 amino acids. Germline CDR1 is SGDLS and CDR2 is YYNGEE. V was pared by 2 bases and J by 0 bases, with 1 base of the junction left unmatched. Arm-PCR of CDR3 regions and iRepertoire HTBI primers were the basis on which TCR beta libraries were built. Methods used by the authors: Among the samples, around 58 TRBV and around 13 TRBJ segments were identified. Using its own MiXCR run on the multiplex PCR reads, TCRdb lists one record per CDR3 protein. Clone size and V and J calls follow TCRdb, not the original study. The sample includes roughly 400,000 distinct CDR3 sequences, roughly a fifth of them seen just once. As for time point: persistent/refractory GD, antithyroid drugs over 5 years with positive TRAb. Construction of the TCR library relied on RNA isolated from PBMCs.

V usage is TRBV9 and J usage is TRBJ1-1, with 10 bases fitting TRBD1. The receptor was isolated from a female donor with Graves disease. The starting material was peripheral blood mononuclear cells (PBMCs), obtained when the disease was refractory, from a patient treated with antithyroid drugs. DNA of the CDR3: TGTGCCAGCAGCGTTGGGACAGGGGTGAACACTGAAGCTTTCTTT. It codes for CASSVGTGVNTEAFF.